The clone carrying this T cell receptor beta chain was counted a few times. Cohorts were determined from participant-reported clinical history. Clones were sequenced by immunoSEQ multiplex PCR, and TCRdb holds only the in-frame ones, with some missing. Altogether 150,000 to 200,000 clones are present, approximately 80% being singletons, with the ten largest covering 14%. The sample originates from a study of blood T cell repertoires in COVID-19. This clonotype was obtained from a man between 60 and 75 years old who had been exposed to COVID-19. Sequencing input: PBMCs or T cells enriched from blood (not recorded which).

This CDR3 reads CAISEYLADSYNEQFF. The CDR3 DNA follows: TGTGCCATCAGTGAGTACCTAGCCGACTCCTACAATGAGCAGTTCTTC. The J gene is TRBJ2-1, the V gene TRBV10-3; weak D call: TRBD2 (5 bases). The CDR3 length is 16 residues. Germline CDR1 ENHRY, CDR2 SYGVKD. The V end was cut by 1 base, the J end by 0 bases, with 10 bases between.